The source of this T cell receptor beta chain is a study of HIV-infected patients and healthy controls. MiXCR, run by TCRdb on the 5' RACE reads, gives a single entry per CDR3 protein. The repertoire holds 60,000 to 70,000 distinct CDR3 sequences, with roughly a fifth as singletons. This clonotype has ten or more counts. Germline CDR1 reads SGHKS; CDR2 reads YYEKEE (reference sequence). The V end lost 0 bases, the J end lost 2 bases, and 10 bases lay between the germline ends. The CDR3 is made up of 15 amino acids. The chain uses TRBV5-5 and TRBJ2-3; the D is unclear. Input material: CD4+ T cells from blood. The sequence was collected from a human donor in good health. The CDR3 protein is CASSLVGSSTDTQYF. Written as DNA, the CDR3 is TGTGCCAGCAGCTTGGTCGGCAGCTCCACAGATACGCAGTATTTT.